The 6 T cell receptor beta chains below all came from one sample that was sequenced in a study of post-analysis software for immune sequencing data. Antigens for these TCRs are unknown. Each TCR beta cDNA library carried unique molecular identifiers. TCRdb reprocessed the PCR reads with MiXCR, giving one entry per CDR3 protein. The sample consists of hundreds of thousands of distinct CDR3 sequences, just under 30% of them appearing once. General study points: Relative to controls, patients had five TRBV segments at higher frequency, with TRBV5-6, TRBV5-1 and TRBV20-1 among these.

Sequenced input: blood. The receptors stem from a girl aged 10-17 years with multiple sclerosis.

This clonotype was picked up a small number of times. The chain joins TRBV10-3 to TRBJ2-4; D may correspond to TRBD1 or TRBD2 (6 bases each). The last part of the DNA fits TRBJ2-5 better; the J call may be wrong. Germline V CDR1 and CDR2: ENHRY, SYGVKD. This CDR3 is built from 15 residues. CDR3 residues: CAISERGGRGETQYF. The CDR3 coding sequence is TGTGCCATCAGTGAGAGAGGGGGGAGAGGAGAGACCCAGTACTTC.

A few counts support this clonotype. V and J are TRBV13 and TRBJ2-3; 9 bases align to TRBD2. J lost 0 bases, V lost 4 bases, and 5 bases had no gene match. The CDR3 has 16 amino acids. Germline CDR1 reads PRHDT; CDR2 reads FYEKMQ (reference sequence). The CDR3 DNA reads TGTGCCAGCAGCTCCCTTAGCGGGGGAAGCACAGATACGCAGTATTTT. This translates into CASSSLSGGSTDTQYF.

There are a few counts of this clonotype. The CDR3 DNA reads as TGTGCCAGCAGCTTGTTGTCCTCGTGGGGCTACACCTTC. Its protein is CASSLLSSWGYTF. The chain has TRBV7-9 and TRBJ1-2; D is unclear. Trimming left V 3 bases short and J 8 bases short, with 13 bases between. The germline V gene has CDR1 SEHNR and CDR2 FQNEAQ (reference sequence). The CDR3 is 13 amino acids.

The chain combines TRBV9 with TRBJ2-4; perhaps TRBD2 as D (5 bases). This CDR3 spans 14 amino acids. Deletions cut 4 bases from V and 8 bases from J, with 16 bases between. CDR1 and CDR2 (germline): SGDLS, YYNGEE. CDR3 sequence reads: CASSPSYHGDIQYF. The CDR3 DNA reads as TGTGCCAGCAGCCCGAGTTACCACGGGGACATTCAGTACTTC.

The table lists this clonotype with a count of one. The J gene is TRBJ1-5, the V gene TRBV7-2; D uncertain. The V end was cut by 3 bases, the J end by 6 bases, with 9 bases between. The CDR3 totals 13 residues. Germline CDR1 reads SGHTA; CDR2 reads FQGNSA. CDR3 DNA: TGTGCCAGCAGCTTGCAAGAGAGTCAGCCCCAGCATTTT. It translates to CASSLQESQPQHF.

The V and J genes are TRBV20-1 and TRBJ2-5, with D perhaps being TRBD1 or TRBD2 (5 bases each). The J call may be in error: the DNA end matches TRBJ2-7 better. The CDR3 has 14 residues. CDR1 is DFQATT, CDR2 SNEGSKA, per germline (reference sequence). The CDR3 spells CSATASRVGYEQYF. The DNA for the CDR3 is TGCAGTGCGACAGCTAGCCGGGTTGGATACGAGCAGTACTTC.